These 3 T cell receptor beta chains came from one sample sequenced in a study of shared clonotypes between healthy human individuals. Using immunoSEQ multiplex PCR, the repertoire was profiled, and TCRdb retains in-frame clones only, with some absent. Among under 650,000 clones listed, about 96% were seen once. Sequenced input: naive CD4+ T cells sorted from blood. This sample's subset: CD45RA+ positively selected. The receptors were gathered from a woman aged 25 to 39 in good health.

This rearrangement joins TRBV5-6 to TRBJ1-2; 7 bases line up with TRBD1. Germline trimming cut 4 bases from V and 3 bases from J; bases unmatched to any gene: 9. This CDR3 contains 15 residues. Looked up from germline, CDR1 is SGHDT and CDR2 is YYEEEE. CDR3 DNA sequence: TGTGCCAGCAGCATGACAGGGAGGGTGGACTATGGCTACACCTTC. Amino acids: CASSMTGRVDYGYTF.

This clone was recorded once. This sequence joins TRBV7-8 and TRBJ2-3; 9 nucleotides agree with TRBD2. CDR1 is SGHVS and CDR2 is FQNEAQ in the germline V gene. Trimming cost V 0 bases and J 0 bases; bases outside gene matches: 13. CDR3 length equals 20 residues. The CDR3 sequence is CASSLAARAGGSTSTDTQYF. The CDR3 bases are TGTGCCAGCAGCTTAGCGGCCCGAGCGGGAGGAAGTACTAGCACAGATACGCAGTATTTT.

The V call is TRBV5-4, the J call TRBJ2-2; D is ambiguous. Germline CDR1 and CDR2: SGHNT and YYREEE (reference sequence). V was cut by 4 bases and J by 6 bases, with 13 bases left in between. The CDR3 is 14 amino acids. This CDR3 reads CASSVSAAPGELFF. The CDR3 nucleotides read TGTGCCAGCAGCGTGTCTGCGGCTCCCGGGGAGCTGTTTTTT. The full variable domain, in which reference TRBV5-4 and TRBJ2-2 provide the parts outside the CDR3, is ETGVTQSPTHLIKTRGQQVTLRCSSQSGHNTVSWYQQALGQGPQFIFQYYREEENGRGNFPPRFSGLQFPNYSSELNVNALELDDSALYLCASSVSAAPGELFFGEGSRLTVL.